This T cell receptor (beta chain) was identified during a study of identical twins. Regarding this clonotype: Its antigen is still unknown.

CDR3 length: 13 residues. The germline V and J ends were trimmed by 4 bases and 4 bases, with 11 bases remaining between them. Germline loops: CDR1 SQVTM, CDR2 ANQGSEA. Addition of a universal primer site occurred through template switching, and cDNA carried unique molecular identifiers. TCRdb analysed the 5' RACE reads with MiXCR anew, one entry per CDR3 protein. The sample has a few hundred thousand distinct CDR3 sequences; 15% are singletons. Study-level results: With monozygotic twins, out-of-frame TCR alpha sharing exceeded what models estimated.

All donors were healthy Caucasians. This same sample was also part of a study on yellow fever vaccine responses in identical twins.

This clonotype was sampled from a woman aged 18-30 years in good health. The chain recombines TRBV29-1 with TRBJ1-5; D is unclear. What was sequenced was CD4+ T cells sorted from blood. DNA of the CDR3: TGCAGCGTTGGAAGCGAGGAAAATCAGCCCCAGCATTTT. Translation gives CSVGSEENQPQHF.